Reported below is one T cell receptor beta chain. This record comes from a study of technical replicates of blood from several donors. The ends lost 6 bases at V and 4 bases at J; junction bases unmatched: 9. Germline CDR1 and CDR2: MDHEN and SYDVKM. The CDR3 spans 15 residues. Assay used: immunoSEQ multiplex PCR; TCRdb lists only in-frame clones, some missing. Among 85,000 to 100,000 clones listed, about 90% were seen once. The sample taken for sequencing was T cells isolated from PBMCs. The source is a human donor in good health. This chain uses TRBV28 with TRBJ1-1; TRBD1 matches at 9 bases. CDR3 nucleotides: TGTGCCAGCAGGGAAATACAGGGGGCCGGCACTGAAGCTTTCTTT. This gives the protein CASREIQGAGTEAFF.